The rows below give T cell receptor beta chains drawn from one sample of a study of graft-versus-host responses after intestinal transplantation. Repertoires were generated with immunoSEQ multiplex PCR, while TCRdb's copy carries only in-frame clones and drops some. The sample carries fewer than 45,000 clones, more than 80% recorded once. Material: PBMCs, obtained approximately 310 days after intestinal transplant. These receptors came from a human patient who received an intestinal transplant, so some T cells may come from the graft donor. Each CDR3 is given with its conserved first and last residue.

CDR3aa	j_gene	v_gene
CASSLPSLEAFF	TRBJ1-1	TRBV5-1
CASSEGTSATDTQYF	TRBJ2-3	TRBV25-1
CASTNYEQYF	TRBJ2-7	TRBV19
CASSSPGLKRSYEQYF	TRBJ2-7	TRBV5-1
CSAADGQPDTQYF	TRBJ2-3	TRBV29-1
CASSRGGRQETQYF	TRBJ2-5	TRBV25-1
CASSSPGYPEAFF	TRBJ1-1	TRBV5-1
CASSNSGNEQHF	TRBJ2-5	TRBV6-1
CASSFFSRFNEQFF	TRBJ2-1	TRBV5-6
CASSGTQQETQYF	TRBJ2-5	TRBV5-1
CTSSWDGTTYEQYF	TRBJ2-7	TRBV7-9
CASSLTPGQGMGDTQYF	TRBJ2-3	TRBV7-3
CASSQMTGDTEAFF	TRBJ1-1	TRBV4-1
CASSYSGNPDVLTF	TRBJ2-6	TRBV6-5
CASSQEKGDLEAFF	TRBJ1-1	TRBV4-3
CASSLGRNYNSPLHF	TRBJ1-6	TRBV5-1
CASSDGGEAFF	TRBJ1-1	TRBV6-1
CASSQDGLAGNEQYF	TRBJ2-7	TRBV4-2
CASSGLGGGYTDTQYF	TRBJ2-3	TRBV9
CASRKDSYYTIYF	TRBJ1-3	TRBV6-1
CASSFRDRGDTEAFF	TRBJ1-1	TRBV28
CASSPEVASGGYGYTF	TRBJ1-2	TRBV9
CASSGGTGGASNYGYTF	TRBJ1-2	TRBV9
CASSLGLQGKVYSPLHF	TRBJ1-6	TRBV5-1
CATMTGAYGYTF	TRBJ1-2	TRBV6-1
CASSQDGTSLYEQYF	TRBJ2-7	TRBV4-1
CASSLGTTYNEQFF	TRBJ2-1	TRBV11-1
CASSQSTTGSSYNEQFF	TRBJ2-1	TRBV4-2
CASSYRGQAYGYTF	TRBJ1-2	TRBV6-5
CASSLRGQGGSTDTQYF	TRBJ2-3	TRBV7-9
CASSYSPSAGAGIQYF	TRBJ2-4	TRBV6-5
CASSLDRDRTNYGYTF	TRBJ1-2	TRBV11-2
CASSKPPGTHDQETQYF	TRBJ2-5	TRBV21-1
CASSFRAGTSGSYEQYF	TRBJ2-7	TRBV28
CATSRDRVYEQYF	TRBJ2-7	TRBV15
CAWNEQFF	TRBJ2-1	TRBV30
CASSGLTGSTGELFF	TRBJ2-2	TRBV10-2
CASSEGDGYTF	TRBJ1-2	TRBV2
CSVYRDGNTGELFF	TRBJ2-2	TRBV29-1
CASSLTGTTYEQYF	TRBJ2-7	TRBV13
CASSGQAGQPQHF	TRBJ1-5	TRBV10-2
CASSLSAGGYNEQFF	TRBJ2-1	TRBV7-3
CASSQGSRRFPEQFF	TRBJ2-1	TRBV14
CAWSPGISEQYF	TRBJ2-7	TRBV30
CASSQPLAGTGGTEAFF	TRBJ1-1	TRBV4-1
CASRTIAAPSYNEQFF	TRBJ2-1	TRBV6-6
CASSIGGHGFYNEQFF	TRBJ2-1	TRBV7-2
CASSFTGTGGRDTQYF	TRBJ2-3	TRBV7-2
CASSFGTSYNEQFF	TRBJ2-1	TRBV11-1
CASSVERVTGELFF	TRBJ2-2	TRBV6-1
CASSSEALPTEAFF	TRBJ1-1	TRBV7-9
CASSRYPPGNYEQYF	TRBJ2-7	TRBV7-2